These T cell receptor beta chains were read from a single sample in a study of T cells in Graves' hyperthyroidism and ophthalmopathy. TCRdb re-analysed the multiplex PCR reads in MiXCR, keeping a single row per CDR3 protein. The profile shows fewer than 850,000 distinct CDR3 sequences, approximately 15% of them singletons. Material for sequencing was blood. These receptors were collected from a man over 45 with Graves' hyperthyroidism. Both conserved end residues are part of each CDR3. The order of the fields is J gene, V gene, CDR3 protein.

TRBJ2-7,TRBV12-3/TRBV12-4,CASTKGGDTGLYEQYF
TRBJ1-2,TRBV19,CASRADRGTRGYTF
TRBJ2-7,TRBV28,CASSFRDRDSYEQYF
TRBJ1-3,TRBV28,CASSFPQGPVFENTIYF
TRBJ2-7,TRBV7-9,CASSLSYTEQYF
TRBJ2-1,TRBV7-3,CASSLAVAGLNEQFF
TRBJ2-7,TRBV6-5,CASSFTGLAGDPSYEQYF
TRBJ2-1,TRBV5-8,CAGSYQSYNEQFF
TRBJ1-2,TRBV10-3,CAITTGQGDYGYTF
TRBJ2-1,TRBV11-2,CASSLGTDPPHNEQFF
TRBJ2-5,TRBV28,CASSLDSGSGETQYF
TRBJ2-5,TRBV18,CASSPQTGQETQYF
TRBJ2-7,TRBV6-1,CASSDTRRGLLYEQYF
TRBJ2-7,TRBV7-2,CASSPRGGEFHEQYF
TRBJ2-3,TRBV4-1,CASSQDEVEYTDTQYF
TRBJ2-1,TRBV30,CAWSVGSDEQFF
TRBJ1-1,TRBV5-5,CASSQQVRTEAFF
TRBJ2-7,TRBV28,CASGHGLAGDEQYF
TRBJ2-1,TRBV5-1,CASSLDLSSGSEQFF
TRBJ2-4,TRBV7-2,CASSTPGLAQAKNIQYF
TRBJ2-2,TRBV12-3/TRBV12-4,CASSFQPGELFF
TRBJ2-7,TRBV10-3,CAISDGQGAFHEQYF
TRBJ2-7,TRBV7-6,CASSSTPGGPYEQYF
TRBJ1-1,TRBV14,CASSQGLANTEAFF
TRBJ2-1,TRBV7-2,CASRLRDRGNEQFF
TRBJ1-6,TRBV6-1,CASSTGEGNSPLHF
TRBJ2-1,TRBV30,CAWSAGVSSYNEQFF